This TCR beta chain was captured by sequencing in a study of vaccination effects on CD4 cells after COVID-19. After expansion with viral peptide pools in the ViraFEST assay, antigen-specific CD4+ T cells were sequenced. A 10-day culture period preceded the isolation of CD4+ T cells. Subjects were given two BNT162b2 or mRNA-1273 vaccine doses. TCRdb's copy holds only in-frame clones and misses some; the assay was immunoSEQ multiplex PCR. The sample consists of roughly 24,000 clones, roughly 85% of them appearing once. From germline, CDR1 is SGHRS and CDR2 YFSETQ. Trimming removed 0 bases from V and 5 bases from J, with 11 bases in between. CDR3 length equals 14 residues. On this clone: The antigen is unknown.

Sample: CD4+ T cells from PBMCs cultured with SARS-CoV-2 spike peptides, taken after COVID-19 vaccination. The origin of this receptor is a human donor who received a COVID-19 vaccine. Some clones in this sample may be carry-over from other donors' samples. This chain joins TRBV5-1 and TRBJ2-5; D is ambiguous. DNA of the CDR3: TGCGCCAGCAGCTTGGCACAGCCCGTGGAGACCCAGTACTTC. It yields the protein CASSLAQPVETQYF.